This T cell receptor (beta chain) derives from a study of T cell responses to AZD1222 COVID-19 vaccine. Repertoires were generated with immunoSEQ multiplex PCR, while TCRdb's copy carries only in-frame clones and drops some. The sample yields more than 95,000 clones, approximately 91% seen once. The CDR3 runs to 15 residues. With 0 bases removed from V and 5 bases from J, the gap between germline ends came to 13 bases. Germline V gene data show CDR1 as MNHEY and CDR2 as SVGAGI. This clone appeared a single time. What it binds is not known. Study-level results: The number of AZD1222 recipients seropositive at baseline was only 5 to 7. The donor cohort was predominantly white British with a female majority, and clonal diversity may have been underestimated. Reports indicate that nearly half of spike-specific TCRs are directed at unmutated variant regions.

The starting material was peripheral blood, obtained on day 0 of AZD1222 vaccination. The chain links TRBV6-5 to TRBJ1-2; no clear D gene. This clonotype originated in an adult in good health. Here the CDR3 DNA reads TGTGCCAGCAGTTACTCGCGTCCGACGGAATATGGCTACACCTTC. The encoded protein is CASSYSRPTEYGYTF.